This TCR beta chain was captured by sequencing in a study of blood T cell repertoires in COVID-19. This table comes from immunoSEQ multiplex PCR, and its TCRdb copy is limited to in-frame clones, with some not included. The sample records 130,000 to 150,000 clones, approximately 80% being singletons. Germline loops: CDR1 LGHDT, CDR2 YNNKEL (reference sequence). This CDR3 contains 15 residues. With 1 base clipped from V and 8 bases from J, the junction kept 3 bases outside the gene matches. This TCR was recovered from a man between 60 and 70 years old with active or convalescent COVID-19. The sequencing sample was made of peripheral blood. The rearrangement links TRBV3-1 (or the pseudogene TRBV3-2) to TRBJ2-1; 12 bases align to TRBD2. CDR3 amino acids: CASSQVTSGSYEQFF. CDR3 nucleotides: TGTGCCAGCAGCCAAGTGACTAGCGGGAGCTATGAGCAGTTCTTC.